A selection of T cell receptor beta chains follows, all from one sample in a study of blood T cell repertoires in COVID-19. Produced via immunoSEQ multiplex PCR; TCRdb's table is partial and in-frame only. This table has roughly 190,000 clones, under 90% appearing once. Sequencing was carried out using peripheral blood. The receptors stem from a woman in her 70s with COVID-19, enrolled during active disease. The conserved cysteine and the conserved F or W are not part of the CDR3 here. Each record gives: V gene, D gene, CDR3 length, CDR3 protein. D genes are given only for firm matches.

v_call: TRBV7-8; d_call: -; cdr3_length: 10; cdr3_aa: ASSLVDYGYT
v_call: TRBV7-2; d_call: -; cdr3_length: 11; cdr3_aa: ASSLSTANEQF
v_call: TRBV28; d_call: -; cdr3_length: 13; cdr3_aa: ASRSLAGGFYEQY
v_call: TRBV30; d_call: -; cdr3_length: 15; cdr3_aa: AWSPRGAIFGTDTQY
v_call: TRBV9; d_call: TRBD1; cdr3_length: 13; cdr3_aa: ASSGGQGAYTEAF
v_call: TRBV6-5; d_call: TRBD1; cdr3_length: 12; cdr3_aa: ASSYSTGGEKLF
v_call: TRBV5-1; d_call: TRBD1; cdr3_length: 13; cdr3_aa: ASSPTGQGGSPLH
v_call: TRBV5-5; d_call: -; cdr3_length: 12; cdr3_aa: ASSLGQVSEPQH
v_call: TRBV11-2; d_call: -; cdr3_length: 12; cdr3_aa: ASSLAGGGNTIY
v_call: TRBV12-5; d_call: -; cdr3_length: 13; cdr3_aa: ASGMGTPGANVLT
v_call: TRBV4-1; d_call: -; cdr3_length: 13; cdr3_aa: ASSQDQNSNQPQH
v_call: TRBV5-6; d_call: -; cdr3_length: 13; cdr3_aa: ASSFYRDSYNEQF
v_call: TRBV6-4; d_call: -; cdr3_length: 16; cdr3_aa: ASSRYPPGTLDYNEQF
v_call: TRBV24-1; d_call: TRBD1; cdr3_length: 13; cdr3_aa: ATSDPRDSYQPQH
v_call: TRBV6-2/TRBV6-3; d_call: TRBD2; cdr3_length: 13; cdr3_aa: ASSRLAGDGRTQY
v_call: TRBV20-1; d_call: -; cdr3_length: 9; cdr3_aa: SLPGLYGYT
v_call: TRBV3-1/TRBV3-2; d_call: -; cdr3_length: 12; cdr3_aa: ASSQGGWGEKLF
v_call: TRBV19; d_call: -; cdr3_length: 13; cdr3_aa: ASSTLRQNQETQY
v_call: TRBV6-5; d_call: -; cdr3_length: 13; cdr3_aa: ASSPTESRNSPLH
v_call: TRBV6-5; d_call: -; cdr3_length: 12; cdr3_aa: ASSTGTTAYEQY
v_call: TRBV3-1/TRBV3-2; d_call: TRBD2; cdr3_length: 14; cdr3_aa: ASSPGLAGLEGELF
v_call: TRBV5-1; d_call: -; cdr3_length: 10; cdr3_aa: ASSISNYGYT
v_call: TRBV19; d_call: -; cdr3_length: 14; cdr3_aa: ASSVHGALANYGYT
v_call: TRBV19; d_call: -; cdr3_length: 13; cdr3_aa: ASSMGRGGRETQY
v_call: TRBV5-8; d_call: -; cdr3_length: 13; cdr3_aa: ASSLVAGLNTEAF
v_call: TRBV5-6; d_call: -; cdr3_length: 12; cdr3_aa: ASSGGDWRYEQY
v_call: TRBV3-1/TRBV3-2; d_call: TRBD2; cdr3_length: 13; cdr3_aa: ASSPIAGGSNEQY
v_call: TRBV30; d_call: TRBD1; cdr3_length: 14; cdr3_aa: AWIRAGGWNNSPLH
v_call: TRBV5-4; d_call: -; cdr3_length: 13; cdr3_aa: ASSRGAGDTGELF
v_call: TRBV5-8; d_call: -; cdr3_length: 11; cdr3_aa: ASSLEYAGELF
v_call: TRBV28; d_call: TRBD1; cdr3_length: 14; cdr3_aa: ASSPDRAYSGNTIY
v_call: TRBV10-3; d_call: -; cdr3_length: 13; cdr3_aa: AITDRVQNTGELF
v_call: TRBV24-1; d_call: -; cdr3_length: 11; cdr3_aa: ATSRGGADTQY
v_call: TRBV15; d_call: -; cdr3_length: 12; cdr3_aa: ATGRGGGNTEAF
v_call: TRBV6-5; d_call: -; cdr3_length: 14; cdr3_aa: ASSYHREPRTDTQY
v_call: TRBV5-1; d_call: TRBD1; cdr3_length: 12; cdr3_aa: ASSLGQGGNEQF
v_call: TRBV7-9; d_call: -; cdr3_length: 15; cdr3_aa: ASSLVRGASTNEKLF
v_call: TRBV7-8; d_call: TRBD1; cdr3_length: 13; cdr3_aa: ASARGRGDTGELF
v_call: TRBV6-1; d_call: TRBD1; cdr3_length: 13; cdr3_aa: ASSEGDRGSEKLF
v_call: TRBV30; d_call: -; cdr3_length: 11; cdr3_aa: AWRGLTVPEAF
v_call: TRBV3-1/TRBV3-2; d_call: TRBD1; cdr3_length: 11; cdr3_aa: ASSPSTGYGYT
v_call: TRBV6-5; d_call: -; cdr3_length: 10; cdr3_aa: ASSHGWETQY
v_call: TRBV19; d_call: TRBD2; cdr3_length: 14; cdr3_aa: ASSELQREVVDEQF
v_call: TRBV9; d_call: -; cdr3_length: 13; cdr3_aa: ASSASGQFNEKLF
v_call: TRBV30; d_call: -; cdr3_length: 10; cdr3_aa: AWSSNGWSMA
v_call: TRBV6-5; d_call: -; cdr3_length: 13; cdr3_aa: ASRLGGSGANVLT
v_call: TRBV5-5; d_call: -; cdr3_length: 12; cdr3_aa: ASSSTGAWQPQH
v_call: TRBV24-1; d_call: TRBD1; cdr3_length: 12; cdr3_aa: ATSDPRGHYGYT
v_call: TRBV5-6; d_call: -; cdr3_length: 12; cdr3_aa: ASSLSGLYNEQF
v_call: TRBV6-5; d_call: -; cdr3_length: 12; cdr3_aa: ASRSQGYDTEAF
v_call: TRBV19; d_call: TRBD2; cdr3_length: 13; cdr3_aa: ASKGSGGPTDTQY
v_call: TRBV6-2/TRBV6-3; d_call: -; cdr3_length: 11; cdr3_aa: ASSIPGGETQY
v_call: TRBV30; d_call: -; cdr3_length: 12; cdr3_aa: AWKTGTWVETQY
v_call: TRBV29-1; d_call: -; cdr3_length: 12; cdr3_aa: SVQRGLNSYEQY
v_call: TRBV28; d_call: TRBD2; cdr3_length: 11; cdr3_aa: ASRTSGVYEQY
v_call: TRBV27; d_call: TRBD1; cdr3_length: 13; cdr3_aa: ASRVQGDEGYGYT
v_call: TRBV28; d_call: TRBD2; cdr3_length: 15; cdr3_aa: ASSFPDLAGGPDTQY
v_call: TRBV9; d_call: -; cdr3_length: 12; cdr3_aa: ASAPGVQNTEAF
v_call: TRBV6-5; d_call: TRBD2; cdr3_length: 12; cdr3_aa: ASSYSLAGYEQY
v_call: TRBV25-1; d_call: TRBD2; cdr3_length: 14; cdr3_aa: ASSGPRLAGPDTQY